The 21 T cell receptor beta chains below all came from one sample that was sequenced in a study of blood T cells in healthy people across ages. Alongside a J-beta primer mix, a sample-barcoded 5' primer served in a second PCR lasting roughly 7 to 11 cycles. One entry per CDR3 protein, called by TCRdb with MiXCR from the 5' RACE reads. The sample lists roughly 2 million distinct CDR3 sequences, 49% seen once, with more than 2% in the top ten. Source material: blood. These receptors were obtained from a woman aged 40-49 years in good health.

This clonotype was counted only a few times. The rearrangement uses TRBV29-1 and TRBJ1-6; tentatively, D is TRBD1 (6 bases). Germline CDR1 reads SQVTM; CDR2 reads ANQGSEA. V was trimmed by 3 bases and J by 7 bases, leaving 7 bases between them. The CDR3 consists of 12 residues. The DNA of the CDR3 is TGCAGCGTTGACCAGGGGAATTCACCCCTCCACTTT. This translates into CSVDQGNSPLHF.

V is TRBV7-8 and J is TRBJ2-1; D gene ambiguous. Deletions cut 5 bases from V and 0 bases from J, with 23 bases between. Germline loops: CDR1 SGHVS, CDR2 FQNEAQ. The length of the CDR3 is 19 residues. The CDR3 coding sequence is TGTGCCAGCAGCACCCACATAGGCAGACTGGAAAGCTCCTACAATGAGCAGTTCTTC. Protein sequence: CASSTHIGRLESSYNEQFF.

V gene TRBV20-1 combines with J gene TRBJ2-3; 11 bases fit TRBD1. Germline trimming cut 0 bases from V and 3 bases from J; bases unmatched to any gene: 5. The CDR3 covers 16 residues. In germline, CDR1 is DFQATT, CDR2 SNEGSKA (reference sequence). In DNA, the CDR3 is TGCAGTGCTAGAGATCTTGGACAGGGGGCAACAGATACGCAGTATTTT. Its translation is CSARDLGQGATDTQYF.

The rearrangement uses TRBV16 and TRBJ2-5; D unclear. V was cut by 2 bases and J by 7 bases, with 17 bases left in between. This CDR3 comprises 15 residues. Germline V gene sequence: CDR1 KGHSY, CDR2 FQNENV. As DNA, the CDR3 is TGTGCCAGCAGCCAAGCACAGAAGAGAGACTTGACCCAGTACTTC. It encodes CASSQAQKRDLTQYF.

The table lists this clonotype with a few counts. The gene calls are TRBV4-3 and TRBJ2-1, with 8 bases identical to TRBD2. Germline-derived CDR1 and CDR2 are LGHNA and YSLEER. The J segment lost 4 bases and the V segment lost 0 bases, leaving 8 bases of the junction unmatched. This CDR3 comprises 17 residues. In nucleotides, the CDR3 is TGCGCCAGCAGCCAAGAGGACGCGGGGGGCCTTTACAATGAGCAGTTCTTC. Translating gives CASSQEDAGGLYNEQFF.

The chain links TRBV21-1 to TRBJ2-3; TRBD2 is the table's D call, not checked against the DNA. TRBV21-1 is flagged as a pseudogene. The CDR3 is 20 amino acids. The CDR3 region has the DNA TGTGCCAGCAGCAATGATGGGACTAGCGGGGGGCCAGATCCCACAGATACGCAGTATTTT. Amino acids: CASSNDGTSGGPDPTDTQYF.

The rearrangement uses TRBV6-1 and TRBJ1-2; D unresolved. V lost 7 bases and J lost 2, with 14 bases in between. Germline assignment: CDR1 MNHNS and CDR2 SASEGT. The CDR3 consists of 14 residues. The CDR3: CASTWQIINYGYTF. Written as DNA, the CDR3 is TGTGCCAGCACCTGGCAGATCATCAACTATGGCTACACCTTC.

The chain is built from TRBV9 and TRBJ2-3, with D perhaps matching TRBD1 (5 bases). Per the germline V gene, CDR1 is SGDLS and CDR2 is YYNGEE. The V end lost 3 bases, the J end lost 8 bases, and 10 bases lay between the germline ends. The CDR3 is 12 residues long. The DNA of the CDR3 is TGTGCCAGCAGCGGGCAGGGTTTTACGCAGTATTTT. This encodes CASSGQGFTQYF.

This sequence joins TRBV27 and TRBJ1-4; weak D call: TRBD1 (5 bases). The CDR3 covers 17 residues. Trimming shortened V by 1 base and J by 0 bases, and 12 bases separated the two germline ends. Germline CDR1 MNHEY, CDR2 SMNVEV (reference sequence). CDR3 residues: CASSLLGGTATNEKLFF. CDR3 DNA: TGTGCCAGCAGTTTATTGGGCGGGACTGCAACTAATGAAAAACTGTTTTTT.

V and J are TRBV24-1 and TRBJ2-7; either TRBD1 or TRBD2 may fit D (5 bases each). Germline loops: CDR1 KGHDR, CDR2 SFDVKD. The CDR3 is 14 amino acids. The V gene lost 5 bases and the J gene lost 7 bases, with 17 bases spanning the gap. The CDR3 DNA follows: TGTGCCACCAGTGCAGCCGGGACCCCTGGGGAGCAGTACTTC. It codes for CATSAAGTPGEQYF.

The rearrangement uses TRBV7-2 and TRBJ2-1; possibly TRBD1 or TRBD2 for D (7 bases each). V dropped 1 base and J dropped 13 bases, with 20 bases sitting between them. Germline-derived CDR1 and CDR2 are SGHTA and FQGNSA. The CDR3 covers 15 residues. CDR3 in amino acids: CASSLGRGSGETQFF. CDR3 bases: TGTGCCAGCAGCTTAGGCAGGGGGAGCGGGGAGACCCAGTTCTTC. Variable domain in full (rest from reference TRBV7-2 and TRBJ2-1): GAGVSQSPSNKVTEKGKDVELRCDPISGHTALYWYRQSLGQGLEFLIYFQGNSAPDKSGLPSDRFSAERTGGSVSTLTIQRTQQEDSAVYLCASSLGRGSGETQFFGPGTRLTVL.

This clonotype was observed a few times. The DNA of the CDR3 is TGTGCCACCAGTGATCAAGGGACAGGGGGCGACTACGAGCAGTACTTC. The encoded protein is CATSDQGTGGDYEQYF. The rearrangement uses TRBV24-1 and TRBJ2-7; TRBD1 matches at 12 bases. The CDR3 is 16 residues long. Germline CDR1 KGHDR, CDR2 SFDVKD. V lost 3 bases to trimming and J lost 3 bases; unmatched junction nucleotides: 5.

The chain joins TRBV6-5 to TRBJ2-3; no clear D gene. The germline V gene has CDR1 MNHEY and CDR2 SVGAGI. This CDR3 contains 16 residues. Trimming took 0 bases from V and 1 from J, leaving 11 bases between them. The CDR3, as DNA: TGTGCCAGCAGTTACTCGAGAGTGCTGGGCACAGATACGCAGTATTTT. Its translation: CASSYSRVLGTDTQYF.

This clonotype was recorded a few times. V gene TRBV12-3 or TRBV12-4 combines with J gene TRBJ1-5; D is possibly TRBD1 (5 bases). The CDR3 is 12 amino acids. V was trimmed by 7 bases and J by 6 bases, leaving 10 bases between them. CDR3 in amino acids: CASTLGGQPQHF. CDR3 DNA sequence: TGTGCCAGCACTTTGGGGGGTCAGCCCCAGCATTTT.

This clonotype occurred a few times. Given a much more abundant clone one base away, this may be a read error. The rearrangement joins TRBV7-2 to TRBJ2-3, with TRBD1 matching over 8 bases. With V trimmed by 3 bases and J by 5 bases, 1 base remained unmatched. The CDR3 has 13 residues. Looked up from germline, CDR1 is SGHTA and CDR2 is FQGNSA. CDR3 nucleotides: TGTGCCAGCAGCTTCGACAGGGGAGATACGCAGTATTTT. It codes for CASSFDRGDTQYF. The full variable domain, its missing parts supplied by reference TRBV7-2 and TRBJ2-3, is GAGVSQSPSNKVTEKGKDVELRCDPISGHTALYWYRQSLGQGLEFLIYFQGNSAPDKSGLPSDRFSAERTGGSVSTLTIQRTQQEDSAVYLCASSFDRGDTQYFGPGTRLTVL.

This sequence joins TRBV5-8 and TRBJ2-1; D perhaps matches TRBD1 (6 bases). CDR1 SGHTS and CDR2 YDEGEE come from the germline V gene. The length of the CDR3 is 15 residues. The V gene lost 3 bases and the J gene lost 0 bases, with 10 bases spanning the gap. The CDR3 nucleotides are TGTGCCAGCAGCTCAGGGGTCTTCTCCTACAATGAGCAGTTCTTC. It encodes CASSSGVFSYNEQFF.

The rearrangement links TRBV12-3 or TRBV12-4 to TRBJ2-3; D remains unclear. This CDR3 comprises 15 residues. V shed 10 bases and J shed 6 bases, with 23 bases lying between them. CDR3 in amino acids: CATLLDGAAQDTQYF. The CDR3 DNA reads as TGTGCCACCCTCCTGGATGGCGCCGCCCAGGATACGCAGTATTTT.

The V call is TRBV7-9, the J call TRBJ2-1, with D perhaps TRBD1 or TRBD2 (5 bases each). In germline, CDR1 is SEHNR, CDR2 FQNEAQ (reference sequence). Trimming shortened V by 3 bases and J by 12 bases, and 12 bases separated the two germline ends. The CDR3 is 12 residues long. The CDR3 nucleotides read TGTGCCAGCAGCTTTGATGGGGGTAGGCAGTTCTTC. It specifies CASSFDGGRQFF. Complete variable domain (other parts from reference TRBV7-9 and TRBJ2-1): DTGVSQNPRHKITKRGQNVTFRCDPISEHNRLYWYRQTLGQGPEFLTYFQNEAQLEKSRLLSDRFSAERPKGSFSTLEIQRTEQGDSAMYLCASSFDGGRQFFGPGTRLTVL.

The chain combines TRBV7-9 with TRBJ2-1, with a tentative D call TRBD1 (5 bases). V was clipped by 6 bases and J by 0 bases, with 12 bases between them. The CDR3 length is 15 residues. Germline values: CDR1 SEHNR, CDR2 FQNEAQ (reference sequence). This CDR3 reads CASSSRASSYNEQFF. The CDR3 DNA follows: TGTGCCAGCAGTTCCAGGGCGAGCTCCTACAATGAGCAGTTCTTC.

The chain couples TRBV9 to TRBJ1-5; tentatively, D is TRBD1 (6 bases). Trimming shortened V by 0 bases and J by 2 bases, and 12 bases separated the two germline ends. This CDR3 has 16 residues. Germline values: CDR1 SGDLS, CDR2 YYNGEE. DNA of the CDR3: TGTGCCAGCAGCGTAGGGGCAGGGGAGGGCAATCAGCCCCAGCATTTT. This translates into CASSVGAGEGNQPQHF.

This clonotype has more than one count but fewer than ten. The V call is TRBV7-9, the J call TRBJ2-7, with 10 positions matching TRBD1. The germline V gene encodes CDR1 SEHNR and CDR2 FQNEAQ (reference sequence). This CDR3 is built from 14 residues. The V gene end was trimmed by 5 bases and the J gene end by 4 bases; junction bases not matched to a gene: 5. DNA for the CDR3: TGTGCCAGCAGCAACGGACAGGGGGTGTACGAGCAGTACTTC. As protein: CASSNGQGVYEQYF.